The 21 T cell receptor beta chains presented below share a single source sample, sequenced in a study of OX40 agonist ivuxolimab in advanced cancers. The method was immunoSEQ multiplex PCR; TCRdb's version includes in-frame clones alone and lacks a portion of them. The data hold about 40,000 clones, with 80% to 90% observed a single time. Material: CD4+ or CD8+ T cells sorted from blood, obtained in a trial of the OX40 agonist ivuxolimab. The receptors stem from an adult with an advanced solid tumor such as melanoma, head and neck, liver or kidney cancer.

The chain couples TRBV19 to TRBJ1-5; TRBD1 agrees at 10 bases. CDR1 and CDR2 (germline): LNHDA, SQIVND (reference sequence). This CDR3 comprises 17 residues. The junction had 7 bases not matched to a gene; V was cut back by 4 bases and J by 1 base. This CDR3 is CASSNRDRGSSNQPQHF. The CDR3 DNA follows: TGTGCCAGTAGTAACCGGGACAGGGGTTCGAGCAATCAGCCCCAGCATTTT.

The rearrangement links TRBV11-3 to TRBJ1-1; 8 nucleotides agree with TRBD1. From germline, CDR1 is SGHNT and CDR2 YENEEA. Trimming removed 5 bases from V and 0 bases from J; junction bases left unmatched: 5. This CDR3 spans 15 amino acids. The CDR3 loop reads CASSPGQGLNTEAFF. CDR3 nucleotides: TGTGCCAGCAGCCCCGGACAGGGCTTGAACACTGAAGCTTTCTTT.

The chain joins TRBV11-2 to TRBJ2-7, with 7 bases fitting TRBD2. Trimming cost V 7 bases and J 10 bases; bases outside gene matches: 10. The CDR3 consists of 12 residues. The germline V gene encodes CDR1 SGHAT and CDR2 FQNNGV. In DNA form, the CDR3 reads TGTGCCAGCAATGGCGGGGGTCGGTTTCAGTACTTC. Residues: CASNGGGRFQYF. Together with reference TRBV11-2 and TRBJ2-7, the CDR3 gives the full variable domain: EAGVAQSPRYKIIEKRQSVAFWCNPISGHATLYWYQQILGQGPKLLIQFQNNGVVDDSQLPKDRFSAERLKGVDSTLKIQPAKLEDSAVYLCASNGGGRFQYFGPGTRLTVT.

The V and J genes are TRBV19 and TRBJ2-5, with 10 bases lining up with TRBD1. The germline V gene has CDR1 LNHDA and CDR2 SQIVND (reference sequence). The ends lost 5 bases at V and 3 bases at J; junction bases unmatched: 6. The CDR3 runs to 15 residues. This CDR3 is CASSPQTGGKETQYF. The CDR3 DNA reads TGTGCCAGTAGTCCACAGACAGGGGGCAAAGAGACCCAGTACTTC.

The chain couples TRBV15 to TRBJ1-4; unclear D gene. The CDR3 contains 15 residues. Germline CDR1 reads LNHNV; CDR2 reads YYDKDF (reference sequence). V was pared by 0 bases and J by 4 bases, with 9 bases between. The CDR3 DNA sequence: TGTGCCACCAGCAGAGATCTGGCGGTTAATGAAAAACTGTTTTTT. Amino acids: CATSRDLAVNEKLFF.

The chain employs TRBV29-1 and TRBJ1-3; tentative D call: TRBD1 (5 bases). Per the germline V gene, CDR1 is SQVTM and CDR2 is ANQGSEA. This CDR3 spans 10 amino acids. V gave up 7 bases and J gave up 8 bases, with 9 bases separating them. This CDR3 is CSGKGDTIYF. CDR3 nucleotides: TGCAGCGGTAAAGGGGACACCATATATTTT.

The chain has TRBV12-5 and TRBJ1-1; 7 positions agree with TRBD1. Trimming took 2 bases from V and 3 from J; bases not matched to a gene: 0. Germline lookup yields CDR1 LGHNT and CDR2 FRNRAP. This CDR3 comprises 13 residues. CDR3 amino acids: CASGLTGDTEAFF. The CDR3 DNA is TGTGCTAGTGGTTTGACAGGGGACACTGAAGCTTTCTTT.

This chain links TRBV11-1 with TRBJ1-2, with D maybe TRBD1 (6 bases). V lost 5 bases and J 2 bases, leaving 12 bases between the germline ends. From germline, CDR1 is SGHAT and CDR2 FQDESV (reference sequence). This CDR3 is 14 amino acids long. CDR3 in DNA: TGTGCCAGCAGCCGGGACACCCTAAACTATGGCTACACCTTC. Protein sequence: CASSRDTLNYGYTF.

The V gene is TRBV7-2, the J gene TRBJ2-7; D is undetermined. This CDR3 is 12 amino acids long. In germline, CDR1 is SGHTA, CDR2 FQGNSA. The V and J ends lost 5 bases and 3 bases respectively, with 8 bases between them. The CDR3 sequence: CASSPLGYEQYF. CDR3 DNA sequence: TGTGCCAGCAGCCCCCTCGGCTACGAGCAGTACTTC.

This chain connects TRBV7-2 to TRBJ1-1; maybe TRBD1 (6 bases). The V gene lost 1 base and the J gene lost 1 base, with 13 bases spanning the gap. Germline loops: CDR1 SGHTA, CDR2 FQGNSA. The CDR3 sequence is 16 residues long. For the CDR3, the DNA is TGTGCCAGCAGCTTAGAACGCGCAGGGGCGAACACTGAAGCTTTCTTT. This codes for CASSLERAGANTEAFF.

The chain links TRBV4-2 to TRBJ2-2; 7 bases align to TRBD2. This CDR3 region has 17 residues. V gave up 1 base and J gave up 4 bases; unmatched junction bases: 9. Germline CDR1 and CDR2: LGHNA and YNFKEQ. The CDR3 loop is CASSQGLSGASTGELFF. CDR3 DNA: TGTGCCAGCAGCCAAGGCTTGAGCGGGGCGAGCACCGGGGAGCTGTTTTTT.

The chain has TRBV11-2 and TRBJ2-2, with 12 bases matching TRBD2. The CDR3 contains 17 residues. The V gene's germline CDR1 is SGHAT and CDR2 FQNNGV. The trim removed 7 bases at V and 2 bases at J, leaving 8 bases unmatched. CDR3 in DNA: TGTGCCAGCACCGCAAGACTAGCGGGAGATAACACCGGGGAGCTGTTTTTT. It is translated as CASTARLAGDNTGELFF.

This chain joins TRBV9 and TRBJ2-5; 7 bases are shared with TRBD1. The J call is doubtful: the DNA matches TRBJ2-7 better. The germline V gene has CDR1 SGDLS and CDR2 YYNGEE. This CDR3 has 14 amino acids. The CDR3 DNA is TGTGCCAGCAGGCCGGGACAGAGCACCTACGAGCAGTACTTC. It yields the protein CASRPGQSTYEQYF.

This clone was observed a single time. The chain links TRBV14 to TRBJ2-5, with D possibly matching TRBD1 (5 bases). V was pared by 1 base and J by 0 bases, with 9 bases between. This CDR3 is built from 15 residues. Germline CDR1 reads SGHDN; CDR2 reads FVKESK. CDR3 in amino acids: CASSQALGHQETQYF. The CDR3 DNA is TGTGCCAGCAGCCAAGCCCTGGGGCACCAAGAGACCCAGTACTTC.

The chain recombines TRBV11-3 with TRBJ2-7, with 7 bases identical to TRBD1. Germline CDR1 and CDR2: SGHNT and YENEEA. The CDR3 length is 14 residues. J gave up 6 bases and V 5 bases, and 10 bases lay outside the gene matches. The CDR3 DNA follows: TGTGCCAGCAGCGCAACCAGGGGGTCCCTCGAGCAGTACTTC. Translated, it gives CASSATRGSLEQYF.

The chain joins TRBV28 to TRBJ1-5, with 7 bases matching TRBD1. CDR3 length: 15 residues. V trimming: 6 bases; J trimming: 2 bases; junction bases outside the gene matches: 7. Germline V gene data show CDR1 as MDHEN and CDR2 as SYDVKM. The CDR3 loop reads CASREGGAGNQPQHF. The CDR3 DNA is TGTGCCAGCAGGGAAGGGGGCGCGGGCAATCAGCCCCAGCATTTT.

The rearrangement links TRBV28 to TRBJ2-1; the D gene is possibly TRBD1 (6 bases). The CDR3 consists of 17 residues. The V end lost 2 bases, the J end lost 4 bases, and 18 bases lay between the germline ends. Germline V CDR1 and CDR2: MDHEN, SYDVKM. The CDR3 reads CASSLSRWAGVYNEQFF. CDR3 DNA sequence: TGTGCCAGCAGTTTAAGTCGGTGGGCAGGGGTATACAATGAGCAGTTCTTC.

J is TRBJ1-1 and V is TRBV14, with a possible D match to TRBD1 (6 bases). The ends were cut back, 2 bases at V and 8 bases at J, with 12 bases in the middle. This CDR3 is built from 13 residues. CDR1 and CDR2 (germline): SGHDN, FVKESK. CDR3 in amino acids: CASSQFGGTEAFF. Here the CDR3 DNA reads TGTGCCAGCAGCCAATTTGGGGGGACAGAAGCTTTCTTT.

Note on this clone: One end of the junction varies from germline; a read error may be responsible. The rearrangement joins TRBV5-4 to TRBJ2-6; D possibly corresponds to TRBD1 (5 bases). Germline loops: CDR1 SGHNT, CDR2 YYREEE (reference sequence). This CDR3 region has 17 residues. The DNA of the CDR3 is TGTGCCACCAGCGACAGTTCCAAAAGAGCTGGGGCCAACGTCCTGACTTTC. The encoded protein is CATSDSSKRAGANVLTF.

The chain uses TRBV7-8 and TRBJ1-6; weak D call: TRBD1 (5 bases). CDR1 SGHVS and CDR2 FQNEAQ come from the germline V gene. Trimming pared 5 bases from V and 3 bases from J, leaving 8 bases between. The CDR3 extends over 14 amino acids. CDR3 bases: TGTGCCAGCAGCAAAGGGGTCTATAATTCACCCCTCCACTTT. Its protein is CASSKGVYNSPLHF.

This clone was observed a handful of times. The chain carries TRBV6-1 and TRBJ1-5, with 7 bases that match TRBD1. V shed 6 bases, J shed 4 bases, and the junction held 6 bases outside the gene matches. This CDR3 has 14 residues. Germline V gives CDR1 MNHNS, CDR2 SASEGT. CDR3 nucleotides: TGTGCCAGCAGGACGACAGGGACAAATCAGCCCCAGCATTTT. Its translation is CASRTTGTNQPQHF.